This entry lists 23 T cell receptor beta chains sequenced from one sample in a study of T-cell reconstitution after alpha-beta-depleted transplantation in children. Preparation of the TCRbeta library was carried out with unique molecular identifiers. TCRdb re-analysed the PCR reads in MiXCR, keeping a single row per CDR3 protein. The table records 640,000 or so distinct CDR3 sequences, roughly 17% of them present only once. The sample consisted of PBMCs from the stem cell graft donor, taken from the stem cell graft. The receptor set was obtained from a human donor who donated a stem cell graft to a child with acute myeloid leukemia.

This clonotype was observed many times. J is TRBJ2-7 and V is TRBV12-3 or TRBV12-4; the D is unclear. V was shortened by 4 bases and J by 4 bases, with 11 bases between the two germline ends. The CDR3 is made up of 13 amino acids. CDR3 protein: CASSSLGGYEQYF. CDR3 sequence (DNA): TGTGCCAGCAGTTCTCTAGGTGGTTACGAGCAGTACTTC.

This clonotype was recorded at least ten times. This chain connects TRBV20-1 to TRBJ1-3; D unresolved. Germline loops: CDR1 DFQATT, CDR2 SNEGSKA (reference sequence). V was trimmed by 6 bases and J by 0 bases, leaving 18 bases between them. The length of the CDR3 is 16 residues. CDR3 sequence: CSAERRRGYSGNTIYF. The CDR3, as DNA: TGCAGTGCCGAGCGGCGTCGTGGGTACTCTGGAAACACCATATATTTT.

The sample holds a few counts of this clonotype. V is TRBV20-1 and J is TRBJ1-2; the match to TRBD1 covers 7 bases. The CDR3 is 14 residues long. Germline V gene data show CDR1 as DFQATT and CDR2 as SNEGSKA (reference sequence). Trimming at V came to 6 bases and at J to 6 bases, leaving 13 bases not matched to a gene. CDR3 nucleotides: TGCAGTGCGATACACCGACAGGGAAATCATGGCTACACCTTC. Translated: CSAIHRQGNHGYTF.

The CDR3 loop is CASSQYRSTDTQYF. The CDR3 bases are TGTGCCAGCAGCCAATACAGGAGCACAGATACGCAGTATTTT. The chain employs TRBV14 and TRBJ2-3, with D possibly being TRBD1 (5 bases). With 2 bases removed from V and 0 bases from J, the gap between germline ends came to 6 bases. Germline V lookup: CDR1 SGHDN, CDR2 FVKESK. The CDR3 runs 14 residues.

This sequence joins TRBV20-1 and TRBJ2-3, with D tentatively TRBD1 or TRBD2 (5 bases each). This CDR3 has 14 residues. CDR1 and CDR2 from the germline V gene are DFQATT and SNEGSKA (reference sequence). Trimming cost V 0 bases and J 4 bases, with 11 bases left between them. The CDR3 DNA reads as TGCAGTGCTAGAGATGGGGGACCCTCAGATACGCAGTATTTT. It translates to CSARDGGPSDTQYF.

As for this clonotype: A read error may explain this, as a much larger clone is one base away. The chain joins TRBV20-1 to TRBJ1-2; tentatively, D is TRBD1 (6 bases). Trimming left V 6 bases short and J 9 bases short, with 14 bases between. The CDR3 is 11 amino acids. Germline-derived CDR1 and CDR2 are DFQATT and SNEGSKA (reference sequence). The CDR3 here is CSATGSNSYTF. CDR3 coding DNA: TGCAGTGCAACAGGGAGTAATAGCTACACCTTC.

This clonotype was counted many times. CDR3 in amino acids: CATSLPGTGGAGYTF. The DNA of the CDR3 is TGTGCCACCAGCTTACCGGGGACAGGGGGCGCCGGCTACACCTTC. The chain combines TRBV15 with TRBJ1-2; TRBD1 agrees at 12 bases. Germline lookup yields CDR1 LNHNV and CDR2 YYDKDF (reference sequence). The V gene end was trimmed by 5 bases and the J gene end by 8 bases; junction bases not matched to a gene: 9. CDR3 length: 15 residues.

This clonotype showed up many times. The genes are TRBV15 and TRBJ2-7, with D unclear. The CDR3 sequence is 15 residues long. Trimming cost V 1 base and J 5 bases, with 15 bases left between them. The germline CDR1 and CDR2 sequences are LNHNV and YYDKDF (reference sequence). The CDR3 protein is CATSRVPGHTNEQYV. The CDR3 bases are TGTGCCACCAGCAGAGTCCCCGGGCACACCAACGAGCAGTACGTC.

The genes are TRBV28 and TRBJ2-3, with D unresolved. Between the trimmed V and J ends, which lost 3 bases and 3 bases, there was a span of 10 bases. The length of the CDR3 is 14 residues. CDR1 MDHEN and CDR2 SYDVKM come from the germline V gene. The CDR3 DNA reads as TGTGCCAGCAGTTTGGAATCTTATACAGATACGCAGTATTTT. It yields the protein CASSLESYTDTQYF.

The table lists this clonotype with a few counts. The chain has TRBV7-8 and TRBJ2-3; 12 nucleotides agree with TRBD2. CDR3 size: 15 residues. In germline, CDR1 is SGHVS, CDR2 FQNEAQ. V shed 5 bases, J shed 5 bases, and the junction held 5 bases outside the gene matches. CDR3 sequence: CASSRTSGAVDTQYF. The CDR3 DNA follows: TGTGCCAGCAGCCGGACTAGCGGGGCGGTAGATACGCAGTATTTT. Full variable domain (outside the CDR3, taken from reference TRBV7-8 and TRBJ2-3): GAGVSQSPRYKVAKRGQDVALRCDPISGHVSLFWYQQALGQGPEFLTYFQNEAQLDKSGLPSDRFFAERPEGSVSTLKIQRTQQEDSAVYLCASSRTSGAVDTQYFGPGTRLTVL.

This clonotype has more than one count but fewer than ten. The chain joins TRBV5-1 to TRBJ1-1, with 12 bases lining up with TRBD1. Germline CDR1 SGHRS, CDR2 YFSETQ. The CDR3 runs to 17 residues. Germline trimming cut 4 bases from V and 3 bases from J; bases unmatched to any gene: 10. The CDR3 bases are TGCGCCAGCAGCCCAGGGACAGGGGGCGTCGGGTACACTGAAGCTTTCTTT. As protein: CASSPGTGGVGYTEAFF.

In its sample, this clonotype was seen many times. The gene calls are TRBV29-1 and TRBJ1-1; D uncertain. The CDR3 is 13 amino acids. Germline values: CDR1 SQVTM, CDR2 ANQGSEA. V gave up 1 base and J gave up 4 bases, with 10 bases separating them. This CDR3 reads CSVEGGGSTEAFF. In DNA, the CDR3 is TGCAGCGTTGAAGGGGGTGGAAGCACTGAAGCTTTCTTT.

There are many counts of this clonotype. The chain joins TRBV6-5 to TRBJ2-2; unclear D gene. Germline-derived CDR1 and CDR2 are MNHEY and SVGAGI. With 1 base removed from V and 0 bases from J, the gap between germline ends came to 3 bases. This CDR3 has 14 residues. The CDR3 region is CASSYLANTGELFF. Here the CDR3 DNA reads TGTGCCAGCAGTTACTTAGCGAACACCGGGGAGCTGTTTTTT.

This clonotype occurred many times. The chain joins TRBV4-3 to TRBJ1-2; D not resolved. The CDR3 covers 14 residues. Between the trimmed V and J ends, which lost 0 bases and 4 bases, there was a span of 9 bases. Germline values: CDR1 LGHNA, CDR2 YSLEER. The DNA of the CDR3 is TGCGCCAGCAGCCAAGACAGGAGCTCCTATGGCTACACCTTC. It encodes CASSQDRSSYGYTF.

This chain connects TRBV15 to TRBJ1-5, with 7 positions matching TRBD1. This CDR3 contains 14 residues. The trim removed 5 bases at V and 7 bases at J, leaving 8 bases unmatched. The V gene's germline CDR1 is LNHNV and CDR2 YYDKDF (reference sequence). The CDR3 region has the DNA TGTGCCACCAGCCGAAAACAGGGGTACCAGCCCCAGCATTTT. Translating gives CATSRKQGYQPQHF.

A few counts support this clonotype. This chain connects TRBV12-3 or TRBV12-4 to TRBJ2-1; TRBD1 might be the D (5 bases). The CDR3 is 15 amino acids. V lost 5 bases and J lost 9, with 20 bases in between. The CDR3 is CASSVQWAGAREQFF. DNA for the CDR3: TGTGCCAGCAGTGTCCAGTGGGCTGGGGCCCGTGAGCAGTTCTTC.

This clonotype showed up just a few times. The chain joins TRBV7-2 to TRBJ1-1; D is perhaps TRBD1 (5 bases). This CDR3 region has 13 residues. Per the germline V gene, CDR1 is SGHTA and CDR2 is FQGNSA. V lost 6 bases, J lost 3 bases, and 11 bases lay in between. For the CDR3, the DNA is TGTGCCAGCAGATCCACGGGGGACACTGAAGCTTTCTTT. This translates into CASRSTGDTEAFF. Looking up the rest from reference TRBV7-2 and TRBJ1-1 gives the full variable domain: GAGVSQSPSNKVTEKGKDVELRCDPISGHTALYWYRQSLGQGLEFLIYFQGNSAPDKSGLPSDRFSAERTGGSVSTLTIQRTQQEDSAVYLCASRSTGDTEAFFGQGTRLTVV.

This clonotype appeared many times. J is TRBJ1-6 and V is TRBV29-1; 10 bases fit TRBD1. This CDR3 region has 13 residues. The germline V gene has CDR1 SQVTM and CDR2 ANQGSEA. J gave up 7 bases and V 5 bases, and 2 bases lay outside the gene matches. CDR3 nucleotides: TGCAGCGTTCGGACAGGGGGAAATTCACCCCTCCACTTT. It encodes CSVRTGGNSPLHF.

The chain uses TRBV3-1 and TRBJ2-1, with D unclear. The ends were cut back, 5 bases at V and 8 bases at J, with 7 bases in the middle. Germline-derived CDR1 and CDR2 are LGHDT and YNNKEL (reference sequence). This CDR3 comprises 11 residues. The CDR3 spells CASSELYEQFF. DNA for the CDR3: TGTGCCAGCAGCGAACTCTATGAGCAGTTCTTC.

This rearrangement joins TRBV10-3 to TRBJ2-7, with TRBD1 identical over 10 bases. Germline V lookup: CDR1 ENHRY, CDR2 SYGVKD. CDR3 length: 13 amino acids. The V and J ends lost 11 bases and 5 bases, in that order; junction bases with no gene match: 9. CDR3 nucleotides: TGTGCCGTGCTAGGGACAGGGGCTGACGAGCAGTACTTC. This codes for CAVLGTGADEQYF.

This clonotype occurred a few times. The chain employs TRBV7-9 and TRBJ1-1; D is unresolved. CDR1 SEHNR and CDR2 FQNEAQ come from the germline V gene (reference sequence). The CDR3 runs to 14 residues. Trimming removed 3 bases from V and 3 bases from J, with 11 bases in between. The CDR3 sequence is CASSFGPGDTEAFF. The CDR3 DNA is TGTGCCAGCAGCTTCGGACCCGGGGACACTGAAGCTTTCTTT.

The chain combines TRBV9 with TRBJ1-2, with D tentatively TRBD1 (6 bases). V dropped 6 bases and J dropped 1 base, with 10 bases sitting between them. CDR1 and CDR2 from the germline V gene are SGDLS and YYNGEE. The CDR3 runs 13 residues. CDR3 in DNA: TGTGCCAGCACCTTACAGGGTAACTATGGCTACACCTTC. This encodes CASTLQGNYGYTF.

This clonotype turned up a few times. The rearrangement uses TRBV5-1 and TRBJ2-2, with D uncertain. Trimming took off 7 bases at V and 6 bases at J, with 7 bases between the two ends. This CDR3 is 11 amino acids long. From germline, CDR1 is SGHRS and CDR2 YFSETQ. CDR3 DNA sequence: TGCGCCAGCGGCTCGGCCGGGGAGCTGTTTTTT. It is translated as CASGSAGELFF. Full variable domain (rest looked up from reference TRBV5-1 and TRBJ2-2): KAGVTQTPRYLIKTRGQQVTLSCSPISGHRSVSWYQQTPGQGLQFLFEYFSETQRNKGNFPGRFSGRQFSNSRSEMNVSTLELGDSALYLCASGSAGELFFGEGSRLTVL.